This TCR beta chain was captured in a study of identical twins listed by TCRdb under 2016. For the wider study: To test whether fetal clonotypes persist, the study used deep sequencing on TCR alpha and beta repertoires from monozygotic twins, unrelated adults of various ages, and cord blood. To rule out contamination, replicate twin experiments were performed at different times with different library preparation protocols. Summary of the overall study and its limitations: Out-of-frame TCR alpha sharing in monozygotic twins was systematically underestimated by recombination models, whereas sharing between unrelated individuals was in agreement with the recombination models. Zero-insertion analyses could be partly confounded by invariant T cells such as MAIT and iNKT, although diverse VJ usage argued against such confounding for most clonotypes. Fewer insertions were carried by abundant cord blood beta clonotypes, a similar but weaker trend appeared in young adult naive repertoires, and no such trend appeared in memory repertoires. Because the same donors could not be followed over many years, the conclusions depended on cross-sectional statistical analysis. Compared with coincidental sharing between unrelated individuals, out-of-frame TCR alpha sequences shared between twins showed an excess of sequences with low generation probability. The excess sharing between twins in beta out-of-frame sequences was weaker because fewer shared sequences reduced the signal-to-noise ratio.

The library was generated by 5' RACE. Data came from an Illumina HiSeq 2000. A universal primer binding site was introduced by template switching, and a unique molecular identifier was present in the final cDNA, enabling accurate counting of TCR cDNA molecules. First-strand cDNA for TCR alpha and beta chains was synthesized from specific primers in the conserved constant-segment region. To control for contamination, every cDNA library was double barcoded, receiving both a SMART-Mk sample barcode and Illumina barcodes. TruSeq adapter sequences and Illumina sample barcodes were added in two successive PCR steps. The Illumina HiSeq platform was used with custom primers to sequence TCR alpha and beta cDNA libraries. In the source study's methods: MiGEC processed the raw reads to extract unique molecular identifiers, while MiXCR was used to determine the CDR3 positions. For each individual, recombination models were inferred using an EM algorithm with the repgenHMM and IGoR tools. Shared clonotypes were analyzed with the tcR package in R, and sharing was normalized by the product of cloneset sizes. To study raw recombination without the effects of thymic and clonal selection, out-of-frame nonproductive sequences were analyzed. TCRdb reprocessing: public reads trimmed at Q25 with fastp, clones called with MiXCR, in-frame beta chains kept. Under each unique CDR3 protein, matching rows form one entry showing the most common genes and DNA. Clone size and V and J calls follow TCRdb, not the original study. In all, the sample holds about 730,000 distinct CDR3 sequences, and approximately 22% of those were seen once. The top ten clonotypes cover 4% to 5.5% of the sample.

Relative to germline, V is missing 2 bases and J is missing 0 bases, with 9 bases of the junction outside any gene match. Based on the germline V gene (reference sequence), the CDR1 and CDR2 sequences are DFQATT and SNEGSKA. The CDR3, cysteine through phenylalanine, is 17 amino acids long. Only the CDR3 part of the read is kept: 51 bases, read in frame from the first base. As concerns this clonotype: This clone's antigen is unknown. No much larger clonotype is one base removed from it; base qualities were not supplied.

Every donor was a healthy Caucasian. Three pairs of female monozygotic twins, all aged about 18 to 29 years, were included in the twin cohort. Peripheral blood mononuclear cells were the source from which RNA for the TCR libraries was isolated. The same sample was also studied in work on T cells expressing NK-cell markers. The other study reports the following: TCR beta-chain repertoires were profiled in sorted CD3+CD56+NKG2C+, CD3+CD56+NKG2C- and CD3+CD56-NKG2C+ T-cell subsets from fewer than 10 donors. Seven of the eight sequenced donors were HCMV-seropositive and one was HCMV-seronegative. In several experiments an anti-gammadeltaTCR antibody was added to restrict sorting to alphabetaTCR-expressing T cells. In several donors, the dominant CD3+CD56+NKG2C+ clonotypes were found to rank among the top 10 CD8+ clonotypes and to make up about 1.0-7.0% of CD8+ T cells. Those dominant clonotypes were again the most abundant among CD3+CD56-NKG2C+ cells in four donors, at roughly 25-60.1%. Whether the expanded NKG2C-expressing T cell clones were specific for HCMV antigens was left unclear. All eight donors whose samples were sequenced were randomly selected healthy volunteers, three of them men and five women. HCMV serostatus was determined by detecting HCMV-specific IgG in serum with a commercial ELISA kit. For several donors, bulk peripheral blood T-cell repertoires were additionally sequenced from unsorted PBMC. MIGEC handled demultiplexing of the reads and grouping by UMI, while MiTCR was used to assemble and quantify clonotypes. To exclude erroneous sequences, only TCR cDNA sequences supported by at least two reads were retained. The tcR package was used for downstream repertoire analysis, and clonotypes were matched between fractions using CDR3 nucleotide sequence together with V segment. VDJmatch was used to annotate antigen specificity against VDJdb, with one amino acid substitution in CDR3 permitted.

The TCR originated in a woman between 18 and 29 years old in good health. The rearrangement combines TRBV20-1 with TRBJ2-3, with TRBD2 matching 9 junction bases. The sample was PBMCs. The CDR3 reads CSARRAGGLTSTDTQYF. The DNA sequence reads TGCAGTGCTAGACGAGCGGGGGGCCTCACTAGCACAGATACGCAGTATTTT.